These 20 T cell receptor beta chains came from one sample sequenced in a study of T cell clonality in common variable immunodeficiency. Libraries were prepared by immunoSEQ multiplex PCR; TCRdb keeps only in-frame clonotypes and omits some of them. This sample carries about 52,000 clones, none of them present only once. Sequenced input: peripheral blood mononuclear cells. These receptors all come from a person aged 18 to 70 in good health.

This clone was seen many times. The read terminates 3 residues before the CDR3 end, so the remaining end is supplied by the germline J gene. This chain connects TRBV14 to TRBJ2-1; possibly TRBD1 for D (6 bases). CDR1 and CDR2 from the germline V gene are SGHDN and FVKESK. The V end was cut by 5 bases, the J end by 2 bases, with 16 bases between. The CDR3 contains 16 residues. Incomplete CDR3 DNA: TGTGCCAGCAGCGCGCTGGGCAGGGGACCCTACAATGAG. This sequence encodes CASSALGRGPYNE. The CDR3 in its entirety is CASSALGRGPYNEQFF. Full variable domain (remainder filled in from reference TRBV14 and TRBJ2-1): EAGVTQFPSHSVIEKGQTVTLRCDPISGHDNLYWYRRVMGKEIKFLLHFVKESKQDESGMPNNRFLAERTGGTYSTLKVQPAELEDSGVYFCASSALGRGPYNEQFFGPGTRLTVL.

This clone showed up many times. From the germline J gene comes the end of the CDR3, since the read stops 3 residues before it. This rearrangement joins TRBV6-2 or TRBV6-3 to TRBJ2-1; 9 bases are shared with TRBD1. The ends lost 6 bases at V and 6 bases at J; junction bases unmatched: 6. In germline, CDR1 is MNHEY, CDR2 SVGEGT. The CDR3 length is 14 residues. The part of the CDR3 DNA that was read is TGTGCCAGCAGCTCCGGGACAGGGTTCAATGAG. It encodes CASSSGTGFNE. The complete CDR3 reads CASSSGTGFNEQFF.

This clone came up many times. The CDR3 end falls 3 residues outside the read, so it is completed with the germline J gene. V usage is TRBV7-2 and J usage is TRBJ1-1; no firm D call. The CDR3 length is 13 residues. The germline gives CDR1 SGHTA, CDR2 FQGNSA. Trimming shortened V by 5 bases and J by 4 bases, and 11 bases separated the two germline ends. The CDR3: CASSPAGGTEAFF. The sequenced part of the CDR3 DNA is TGTGCCAGCAGCCCAGCAGGTGGCACTGAA.

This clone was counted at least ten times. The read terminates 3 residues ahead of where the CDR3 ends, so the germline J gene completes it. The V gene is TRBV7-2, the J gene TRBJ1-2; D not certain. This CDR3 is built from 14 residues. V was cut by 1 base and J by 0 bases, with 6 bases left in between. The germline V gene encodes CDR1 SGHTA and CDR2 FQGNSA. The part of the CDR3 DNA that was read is TGTGCCAGCAGCTTAGAGGTTTCTAACTATGGC. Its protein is CASSLEVSNYG. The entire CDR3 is CASSLEVSNYGYTF.

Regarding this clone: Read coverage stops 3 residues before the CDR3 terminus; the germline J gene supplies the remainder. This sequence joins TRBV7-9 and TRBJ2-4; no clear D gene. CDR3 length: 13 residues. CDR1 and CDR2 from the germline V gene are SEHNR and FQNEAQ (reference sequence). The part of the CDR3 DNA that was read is TGTGCCAGCAGCACAACCCAGGAATTGGGT. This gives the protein CASSTTQELG. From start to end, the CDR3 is CASSTTQELGQYF. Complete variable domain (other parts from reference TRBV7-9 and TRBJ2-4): DTGVSQNPRHKITKRGQNVTFRCDPISEHNRLYWYRQTLGQGPEFLTYFQNEAQLEKSRLLSDRFSAERPKGSFSTLEIQRTEQGDSAMYLCASSTTQELGQYFGAGTRLSVL.

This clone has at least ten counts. The sequenced part of the CDR3 DNA is TGTGCCAGCAGCGTAGCGGGTCTAGCAATGTACAATGAG. Its protein is CASSVAGLAMYNE. The full CDR3 protein is CASSVAGLAMYNEQFF. The chain carries TRBV9 and TRBJ2-1, with D perhaps TRBD2 (5 bases). The read ends 3 residues before the CDR3 terminus; that terminus is restored from the germline J gene. V was shortened by 0 bases and J by 4 bases, with 14 bases between the two germline ends. This CDR3 comprises 16 residues. Germline values: CDR1 SGDLS, CDR2 YYNGEE.

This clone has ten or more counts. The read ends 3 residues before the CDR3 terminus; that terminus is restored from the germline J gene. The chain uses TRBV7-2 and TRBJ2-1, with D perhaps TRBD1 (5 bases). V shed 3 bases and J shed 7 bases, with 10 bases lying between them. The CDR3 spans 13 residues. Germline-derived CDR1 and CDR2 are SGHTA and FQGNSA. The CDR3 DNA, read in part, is TGTGCCAGCAGCTTGGGGCTTCTTAATGAG. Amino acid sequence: CASSLGLLNE. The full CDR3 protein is CASSLGLLNEQFF.

Incomplete CDR3 DNA: TGCAGTGCTGAACTCAGACAGGGCCGGAATGAG. Its translation: CSAELRQGRNE. The full CDR3 is CSAELRQGRNEQFF. The gene calls are TRBV20-1 and TRBJ2-1, with 7 bases that match TRBD1. The read ends 3 residues shy of where the CDR3 ends; the end is completed using the germline J gene. Germline CDR1 reads DFQATT; CDR2 reads SNEGSKA (reference sequence). V dropped 5 bases and J dropped 7; count of bases not matched to a gene: 11. The CDR3 sequence is 14 residues long.

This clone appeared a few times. The CDR3 reads CASSSQGRTNEKLFF. CDR3 DNA (partial): TGTGCCAGCAGCTCACAGGGGAGAACTAATGAAAAG. This chain connects TRBV7-9 to TRBJ2-2, with 7 bases aligning to TRBD1. The sequence runs out 3 residues before the end of the CDR3; the remainder is reconstructed from the germline J gene. The length of the CDR3 is 15 residues. CDR1 and CDR2 from the germline V gene are SEHNR and FQNEAQ (reference sequence). The full variable domain, in which reference TRBV7-9 and TRBJ2-2 provide the parts outside the CDR3, is DTGVSQNPRHKITKRGQNVTFRCDPISEHNRLYWYRQTLGQGPEFLTYFQNEAQLEKSRLLSDRFSAERPKGSFSTLEIQRTEQGDSAMYLCASSSQGRTNEKLFFGEGSRLTVL.

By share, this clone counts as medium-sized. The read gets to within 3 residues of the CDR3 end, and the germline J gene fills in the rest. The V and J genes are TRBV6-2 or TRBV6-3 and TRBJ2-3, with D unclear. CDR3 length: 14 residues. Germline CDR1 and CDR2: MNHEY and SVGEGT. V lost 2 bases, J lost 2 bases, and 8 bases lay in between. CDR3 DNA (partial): TGTGCCAGCAGTTACGTAAGCGTCACAGATACG. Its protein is CASSYVSVTDT. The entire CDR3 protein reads CASSYVSVTDTQYF.

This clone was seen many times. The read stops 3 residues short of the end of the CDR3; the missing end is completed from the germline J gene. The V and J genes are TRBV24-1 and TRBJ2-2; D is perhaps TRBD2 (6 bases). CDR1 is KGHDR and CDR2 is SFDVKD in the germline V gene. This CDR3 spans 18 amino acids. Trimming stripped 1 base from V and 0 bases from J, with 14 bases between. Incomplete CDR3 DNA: TGTGCCACCAGTGATTTAAAGAGAGCGGGTCCGAACACCGGGGAG. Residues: CATSDLKRAGPNTGE. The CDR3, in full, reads CATSDLKRAGPNTGELFF.

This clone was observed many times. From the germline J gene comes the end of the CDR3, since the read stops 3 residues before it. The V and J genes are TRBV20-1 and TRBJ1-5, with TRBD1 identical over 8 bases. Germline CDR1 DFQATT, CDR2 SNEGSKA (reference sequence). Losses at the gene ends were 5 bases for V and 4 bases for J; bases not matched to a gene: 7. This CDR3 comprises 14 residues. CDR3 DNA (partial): TGCAGTGCTGGCCGGGACAGGATAAATCAGCCC. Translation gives CSAGRDRINQP. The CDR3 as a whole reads CSAGRDRINQPQHF.

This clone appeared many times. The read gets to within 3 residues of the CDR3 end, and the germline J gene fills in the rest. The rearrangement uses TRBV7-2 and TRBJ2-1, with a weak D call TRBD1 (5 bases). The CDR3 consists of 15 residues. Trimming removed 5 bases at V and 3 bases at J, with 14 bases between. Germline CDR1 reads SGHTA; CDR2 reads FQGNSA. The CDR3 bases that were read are TGTGCCAGCAGCCTGCAGGGATCTGGCTACAATGAG. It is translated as CASSLQGSGYNE. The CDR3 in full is CASSLQGSGYNEQFF.

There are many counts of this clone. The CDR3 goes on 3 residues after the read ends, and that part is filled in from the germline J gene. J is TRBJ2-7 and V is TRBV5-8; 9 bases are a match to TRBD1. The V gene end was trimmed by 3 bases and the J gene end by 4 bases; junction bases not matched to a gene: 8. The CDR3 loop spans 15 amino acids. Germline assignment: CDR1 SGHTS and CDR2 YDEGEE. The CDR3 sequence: CASSSYGTGNYEQYF. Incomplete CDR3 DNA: TGTGCCAGCAGCTCCTACGGGACAGGGAATTACGAG.

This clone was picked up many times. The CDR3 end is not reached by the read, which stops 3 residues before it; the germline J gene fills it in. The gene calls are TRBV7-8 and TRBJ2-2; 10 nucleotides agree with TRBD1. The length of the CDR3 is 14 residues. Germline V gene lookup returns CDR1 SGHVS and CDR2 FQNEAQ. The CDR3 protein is CASGRDRGFSPLFF. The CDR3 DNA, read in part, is TGTGCCAGCGGTCGGGACAGGGGATTTTCACCG.

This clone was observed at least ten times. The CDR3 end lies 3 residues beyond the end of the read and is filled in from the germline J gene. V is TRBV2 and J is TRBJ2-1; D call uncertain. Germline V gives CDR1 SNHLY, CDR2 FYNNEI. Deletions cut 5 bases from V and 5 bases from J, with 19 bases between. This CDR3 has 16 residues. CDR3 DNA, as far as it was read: TGTGCCAGCAGTAAGAAGGGCGCCCGTTTTAACAATGAG. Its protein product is CASSKKGARFNNE. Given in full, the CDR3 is CASSKKGARFNNEQFF.

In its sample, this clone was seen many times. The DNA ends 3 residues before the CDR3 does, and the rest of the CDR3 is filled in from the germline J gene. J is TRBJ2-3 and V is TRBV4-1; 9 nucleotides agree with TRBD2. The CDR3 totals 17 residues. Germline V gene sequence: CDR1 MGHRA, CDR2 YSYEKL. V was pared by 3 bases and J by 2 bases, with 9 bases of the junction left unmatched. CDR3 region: CASSHHAAGGTTDTQYF. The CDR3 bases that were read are TGCGCCAGCAGCCATCACGCAGCGGGAGGAACCACAGATACG.

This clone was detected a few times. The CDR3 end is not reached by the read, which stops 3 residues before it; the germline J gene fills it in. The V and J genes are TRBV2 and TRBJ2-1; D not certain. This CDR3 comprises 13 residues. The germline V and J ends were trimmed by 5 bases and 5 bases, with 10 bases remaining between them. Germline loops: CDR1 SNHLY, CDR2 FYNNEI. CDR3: CASSRNRDNEQFF. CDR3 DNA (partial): TGTGCCAGCAGTCGGAATAGGGACAATGAG. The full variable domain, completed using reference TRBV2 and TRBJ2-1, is EPEVTQTPSHQVTQMGQEVILRCVPISNHLYFYWYRQILGQKVEFLVSFYNNEISEKSEIFDDQFSVERPDGSNFTLKIRSTKLEDSAMYFCASSRNRDNEQFFGPGTRLTVL.

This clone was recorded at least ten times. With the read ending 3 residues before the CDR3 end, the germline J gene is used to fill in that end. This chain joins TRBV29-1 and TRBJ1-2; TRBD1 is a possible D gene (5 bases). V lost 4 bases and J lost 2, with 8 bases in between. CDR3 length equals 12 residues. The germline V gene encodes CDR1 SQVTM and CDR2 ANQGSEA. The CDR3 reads CSVVQVNYGYTF. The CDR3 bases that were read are TGCAGCGTTGTACAGGTGAACTATGGC.

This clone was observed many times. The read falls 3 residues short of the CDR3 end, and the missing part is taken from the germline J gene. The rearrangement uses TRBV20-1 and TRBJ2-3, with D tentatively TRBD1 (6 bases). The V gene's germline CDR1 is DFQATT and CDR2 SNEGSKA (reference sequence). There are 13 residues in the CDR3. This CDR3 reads CSATTTGSGTQYF. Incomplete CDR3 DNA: TGCAGTGCTACGACGACAGGCTCTGGGACG.